This paragraph reports one TCR beta chain. Its antigen is not known. Germline lookup yields CDR1 SGHTA and CDR2 FQGNSA. Trimming cost V 2 bases and J 3 bases; bases outside gene matches: 12. This CDR3 spans 17 amino acids. The record originates from a study of cytomegalovirus exposure and HLA in healthy donors. Study as a whole: For the roughly 400 genotyped donors, 81% fell within the Caucasian-associated ancestry cluster.

13 Jbeta primers and 60 Vbeta primers were used for the PCR. Some clones are missing from TCRdb's copy, which holds only in-frame ones; the method was immunoSEQ multiplex PCR. The sample shows 200,000 or so clones, 83% of them seen only once. Study-wide points: Overall, some 160 TCR beta chains were annotated as cytomegalovirus-associated. Researchers had no immune exposure information except CMV serostatus available. TCR beta V segments were, for the most part, productive about 90% or about 30% of the time in an earlier analysis.

The chain joins TRBV7-2 to TRBJ1-2; TRBD1 matches 7 bases. Sequenced: PBMCs. The clonotype was recovered from a girl between 5 and 17 years old in good health and CMV-seronegative. Here the CDR3 reads CASSLKSGTTGHYGYTF. The CDR3 DNA sequence: TGTGCCAGCAGCTTAAAGTCAGGGACGACAGGGCACTATGGCTACACCTTC.